This T cell receptor (beta chain) comes out of a study of blood T cell repertoires in COVID-19. Overall study context: Sites in the United States, Italy and Spain provided acute and convalescent COVID-19 samples. In each case, the material was cDNA or gDNA derived from T cells, B-cell-depleted T cells, or PBMCs.

Per the original methods: For nucleated cells, counts were estimated from reference gene primer amplification. TCRdb's copy holds only in-frame clones and misses some; the assay was immunoSEQ multiplex PCR. V and J calls and clone size are copied from that table; D and trimming were computed from the DNA. Of 200,000 to 300,000 clones in the sample, about 82% were seen once. Trimming cost V 4 bases and J 2 bases; bases outside gene matches: 9. CDR1 SGHRS and CDR2 YFSETQ come from the germline V gene. The CDR3 sequence is 16 residues long. Sequencing used peripheral blood. The rearrangement links TRBV5-1 to TRBJ2-7; 10 bases align to TRBD2. The TCR sequence derives from a woman aged 55-70 years with active or convalescent COVID-19. CDR3 protein: CASSLNPGLATYEQYF. The CDR3 DNA reads TGCGCCAGCAGCCTTAATCCGGGACTAGCGACCTACGAGCAGTACTTC.